The 15 T cell receptor beta chains below all came from one sample that was sequenced in a study of radiation and T cells in renal cell carcinoma. Profiling relied on immunoSEQ multiplex PCR, and the TCRdb table lists in-frame clones only, not all of them. Among 120,000 or so clones listed, 80% to 90% were seen once. The time point: blood 2 weeks post-SBRT. Treatment of the sample: 15 Gy SBRT to primary tumor, nephrectomy 4 weeks later. The sample here was blood, taken from a patient whose treatment included radiotherapy and nephrectomy. The receptors were sampled from a woman aged 55 to 70 with renal cell carcinoma.

This chain connects TRBV21-1 to TRBJ2-1. TRBV21-1 is a known pseudogene. The CDR3 length is 16 residues. This chain's CDR3 is CASSNNNASPGNEQFF. DNA for the CDR3: TGTGCCAGCAGCAACAATAACGCTAGCCCAGGGAATGAGCAGTTCTTC.

This clone has only a few counts. V usage is TRBV14 and J usage is TRBJ1-1, with D uncertain. The CDR3 is 15 amino acids. Trimming removed 7 bases from V and 1 base from J, with 16 bases in between. The germline CDR1 and CDR2 sequences are SGHDN and FVKESK. CDR3 loop: CASTPLYTGNTEAFF. CDR3 DNA sequence: TGTGCCAGCACCCCACTATATACGGGGAACACTGAAGCTTTCTTT.

V usage is TRBV7-3 and J usage is TRBJ2-1, with a weak D call TRBD2 (6 bases). CDR1 SGHTA and CDR2 FQGTGA come from the germline V gene. V lost 5 bases, J lost 3 bases, and 11 bases lay in between. This CDR3 contains 14 residues. CDR3 sequence (DNA): TGTGCCAGCAGCACCTACGGGGGCTACAATGAGCAGTTCTTC. Its protein is CASSTYGGYNEQFF.

The V and J genes are TRBV27 and TRBJ1-2, with D tentatively TRBD1 (6 bases). Trimming took 0 bases from V and 7 from J, leaving 9 bases between them. Germline values: CDR1 MNHEY, CDR2 SMNVEV (reference sequence). This CDR3 comprises 13 residues. The CDR3 spells CASSLSTGAGYTF. For the CDR3, the DNA is TGTGCCAGCAGTTTATCGACAGGAGCTGGCTACACCTTC.

This chain connects TRBV19 to TRBJ1-5; 8 bases match TRBD1. The ends lost 6 bases at V and 0 bases at J; junction bases unmatched: 4. The CDR3 is 15 residues long. Per germline, CDR1 LNHDA and CDR2 SQIVND (reference sequence). This chain's CDR3 is CASRGTGYSNQPQHF. The CDR3 DNA follows: TGTGCCAGTAGGGGGACAGGATATAGCAATCAGCCCCAGCATTTT.

This clone was counted once. The chain links TRBV7-6 to TRBJ2-3; 11 nucleotides match TRBD2. This CDR3 contains 16 residues. V was clipped by 2 bases and J by 5 bases; unmatched bases: 6. CDR1 is SGHVS and CDR2 is FNYEAQ in the germline V gene. The CDR3 nucleotides are TGTGCCAGCAGCTTACTAGCGGGGGGTCATCGAGATACGCAGTATTTT. Encoded protein: CASSLLAGGHRDTQYF. Variable domain in full (rest from reference TRBV7-6 and TRBJ2-3): GAGVSQSPRYKVTKRGQDVALRCDPISGHVSLYWYRQALGQGPEFLTYFNYEAQQDKSGLPNDRFSAERPEGSISTLTIQRTEQRDSAMYRCASSLLAGGHRDTQYFGPGTRLTVL.

The V call is TRBV10-1, the J call TRBJ2-5; a possible D gene is TRBD1 (5 bases). Germline CDR1 is WNHNN and CDR2 is SYGVQD (reference sequence). The CDR3 totals 15 residues. Trimming took 0 bases from V and 0 from J, leaving 8 bases between them. The CDR3 spells CASSESRQNQETQYF. The CDR3 DNA reads TGCGCCAGCAGTGAGTCGCGACAGAACCAAGAGACCCAGTACTTC.

The chain is built from TRBV5-4 and TRBJ1-5, with D possibly TRBD1 on 6 matching bases. The V gene's germline CDR1 is SGHNT and CDR2 YYREEE (reference sequence). The length of the CDR3 is 14 residues. Trimming pared 4 bases from V and 4 bases from J, leaving 12 bases between. The DNA of the CDR3 is TGTGCCAGCAGCCAAGGGGGGATGAATCAGCCCCAGCATTTT. Protein: CASSQGGMNQPQHF.

The chain carries TRBV28 and TRBJ1-2; D is uncertain. Germline V lookup: CDR1 MDHEN, CDR2 SYDVKM. Between the trimmed V and J ends, which lost 5 bases and 8 bases, there was a span of 15 bases. CDR3 length: 13 amino acids. The chain's CDR3 is CASSPERALGYTF. CDR3 DNA sequence: TGTGCCAGCAGTCCCGAACGGGCCTTGGGCTACACCTTC.

A note on this clone: An end of the junction differs from the germline gene, which may be a read error. This chain connects TRBV6-5 to TRBJ1-1; possibly TRBD1 for D (6 bases). The germline CDR1 and CDR2 sequences are MNHEY and SVGAGI. The CDR3 runs 14 residues. CDR3 residues: CASSYYRGAPEAFF. CDR3 sequence (DNA): TGTGCCAGCAGCTACTATCGGGGGGCGCCTGAAGCTTTCTTT.

The chain combines TRBV19 with TRBJ2-5; 8 bases line up with TRBD1. J lost 5 bases, V lost 3 bases, and 5 bases had no gene match. Germline CDR1 is LNHDA and CDR2 is SQIVND (reference sequence). The CDR3 consists of 14 residues. In DNA, the CDR3 is TGTGCCAGTAGTATCGGACAGGGAGGCGAGACCCAGTACTTC. Translating it yields CASSIGQGGETQYF.

V is TRBV27 and J is TRBJ1-6, with unresolved D. The CDR3 consists of 14 residues. V was shortened by 0 bases and J by 11 bases, with 11 bases between the two germline ends. The germline V gene has CDR1 MNHEY and CDR2 SMNVEV (reference sequence). In DNA, the CDR3 is TGTGCCAGCAGTTTATCCCCACCTTCGACACCCCTCCACTTT. This gives the protein CASSLSPPSTPLHF.

This clone has only a few counts. The rearrangement joins TRBV28 to TRBJ1-1; 12 nucleotides agree with TRBD1. The CDR3 loop spans 18 amino acids. V was clipped by 1 base and J by 5 bases; unmatched bases: 11. CDR1 is MDHEN and CDR2 is SYDVKM in the germline V gene. The CDR3 DNA follows: TGTGCCAGCAGTTTATCCCCAGCCGGGACAGGGGGCTCTACTGAAGCTTTCTTT. Its translation: CASSLSPAGTGGSTEAFF.

This rearrangement joins TRBV7-6 to TRBJ2-4; D unresolved. The CDR3 loop spans 13 amino acids. The V gene lost 5 bases and the J gene lost 1 base, with 6 bases spanning the gap. Germline V gene lookup returns CDR1 SGHVS and CDR2 FNYEAQ. CDR3 coding DNA: TGTGCCAGCAGCCTCGGCGCCAAAAACATTCAGTACTTC. Encoded protein: CASSLGAKNIQYF.

This clone showed up just a few times. The chain employs TRBV5-1 and TRBJ1-1; 7 bases are a match to TRBD1. The J segment lost 6 bases and the V segment lost 2 bases, leaving 1 base of the junction unmatched. The CDR3 runs 12 residues. From germline, CDR1 is SGHRS and CDR2 YFSETQ. The CDR3 reads CASSFTGAEAFF. The CDR3 DNA is TGCGCCAGCAGCTTCACAGGGGCTGAAGCTTTCTTT.